This T cell receptor beta chain was obtained from a study of T cells after yellow fever vaccination. Regarding the study as a whole: Peaking faster, on day 5 versus 15, the secondary response was nonetheless weaker. Detected again after the booster were most primary-vaccination clones, at approximately 96% CD4 and about 90% CD8.

This clonotype occurred a few times. Its matching antigen is unknown. From the 5' RACE reads, TCRdb called clonotypes with MiXCR, one entry per CDR3 protein. This table holds around 350,000 distinct CDR3 sequences, under 7.5% found once. The CDR3 sequence is 14 residues long. The V end was cut by 4 bases, the J end by 1 base, with 10 bases between. Germline V gene lookup returns CDR1 ENHRY and CDR2 SYGVKD. The receptor was derived from a man aged 30-40 years who received the YFV17D yellow fever vaccine. Material: PBMCs, obtained 5 days after the yellow fever booster vaccination. The J gene is TRBJ2-5, the V gene TRBV10-3; no clear D. The DNA of the CDR3 is TGTGCCATCAGTGCTTCGGAGACCCAAGAGACCCAGTACTTC. Encoded protein: CAISASETQETQYF.